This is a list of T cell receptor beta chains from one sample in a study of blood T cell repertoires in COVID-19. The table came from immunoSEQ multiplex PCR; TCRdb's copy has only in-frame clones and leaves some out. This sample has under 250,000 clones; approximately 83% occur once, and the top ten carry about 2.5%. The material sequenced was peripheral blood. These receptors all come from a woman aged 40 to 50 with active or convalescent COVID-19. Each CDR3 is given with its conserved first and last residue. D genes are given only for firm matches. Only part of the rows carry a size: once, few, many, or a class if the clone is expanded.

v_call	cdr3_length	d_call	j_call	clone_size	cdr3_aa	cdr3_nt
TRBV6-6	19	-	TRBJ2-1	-	CASSHTDRGLLVSYNEQFF	TGTGCCAGCAGTCACACCGACCGCGGACTGTTGGTCTCCTACAATGAGCAGTTCTTC
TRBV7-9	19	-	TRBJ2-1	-	CASSLAPGVQASSYNEQFF	TGTGCCAGCAGCTTAGCCCCAGGGGTGCAGGCTAGCTCCTACAATGAGCAGTTCTTC
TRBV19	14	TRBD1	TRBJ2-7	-	CASSNPGQTYEQYF	TGTGCCAGTAGTAATCCGGGACAGACCTACGAGCAGTACTTC
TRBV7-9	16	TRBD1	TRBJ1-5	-	CASSLVQGASNQPQHF	TGTGCCAGCAGCTTAGTCCAGGGGGCTAGCAATCAGCCCCAGCATTTT
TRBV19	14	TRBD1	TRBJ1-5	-	CASSPTGARQPQHF	TGTGCCAGTAGCCCGACAGGGGCTCGGCAGCCCCAGCATTTT
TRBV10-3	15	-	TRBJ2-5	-	CATYRGLAGGETQYF	TGTGCCACCTACCGAGGACTAGCAGGGGGAGAGACCCAGTACTTC
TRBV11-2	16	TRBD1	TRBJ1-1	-	CASSWASGQTNTEAFF	TGTGCCAGCAGCTGGGCATCGGGACAGACGAACACTGAAGCTTTCTTT
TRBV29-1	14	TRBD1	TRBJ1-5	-	CSVSTTGGGQPQHF	TGCAGCGTCTCTACGACAGGGGGGGGTCAGCCCCAGCATTTT
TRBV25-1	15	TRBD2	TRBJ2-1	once	CASSEWGGRSNEQFF	TGTGCCAGCAGTGAGTGGGGGGGAAGGAGCAATGAGCAGTTCTTC
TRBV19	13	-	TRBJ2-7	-	CASSIVHNYEQYF	TGTGCCAGTAGTATTGTACACAACTACGAGCAGTACTTC
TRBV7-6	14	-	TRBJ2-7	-	CASSRGLASYEQYF	TGTGCCAGCAGCCGCGGACTGGCCTCCTACGAGCAGTACTTC
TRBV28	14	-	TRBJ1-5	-	CASSFGGEGQPQHF	TGTGCCAGCAGTTTTGGGGGGGAAGGTCAGCCCCAGCATTTT
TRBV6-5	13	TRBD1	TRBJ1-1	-	CASSTGAGTEAFF	TGTGCCAGCAGCACAGGGGCGGGGACTGAAGCTTTCTTT
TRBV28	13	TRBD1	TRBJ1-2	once	CASSDRVNYGYTF	TGTGCCAGCAGTGACAGGGTTAACTATGGCTACACCTTC
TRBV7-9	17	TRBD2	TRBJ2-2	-	CASRVLAGGPVSGELFF	TGTGCCAGCAGAGTACTAGCGGGAGGGCCCGTTTCCGGGGAGCTGTTTTTT
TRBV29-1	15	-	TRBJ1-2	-	CSVEDSIQGPYGYTF	TGCAGCGTTGAAGACTCAATACAGGGCCCTTATGGCTACACCTTC
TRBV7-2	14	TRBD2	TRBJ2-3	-	CASSLGTSGDTQYF	TGTGCCAGCAGCCTCGGGACTAGCGGAGATACGCAGTATTTT
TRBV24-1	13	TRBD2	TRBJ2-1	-	CATGLAQDNEQFF	TGTGCCACCGGACTAGCGCAGGACAATGAGCAGTTCTTC
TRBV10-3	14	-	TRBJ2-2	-	CAIGPGWGTGELFF	TGTGCCATCGGTCCAGGGTGGGGCACCGGGGAGCTGTTTTTT
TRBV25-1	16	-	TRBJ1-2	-	CASSPPGPRSSYGYTF	TGTGCCAGCAGCCCCCCCGGTCCGCGCTCTTCGTATGGCTACACCTTC
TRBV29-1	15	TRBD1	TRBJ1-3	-	CSVARTGGSGNTIYF	TGCAGCGTTGCTCGGACAGGGGGCTCTGGAAACACCATATATTTT
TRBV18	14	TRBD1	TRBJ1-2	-	CASSPRDRPSGYTF	TGTGCCAGCTCACCTCGGGACAGGCCTAGTGGCTACACCTTC
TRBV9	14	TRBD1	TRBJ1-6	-	CASSFGTENSPLHF	TGTGCCAGCAGTTTCGGGACAGAGAATTCACCCCTCCACTTT
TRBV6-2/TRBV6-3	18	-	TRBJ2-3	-	CASSYDINFGLHTDTQYF	TGTGCCAGCAGTTACGATATAAACTTTGGGCTTCACACAGATACGCAGTATTTT
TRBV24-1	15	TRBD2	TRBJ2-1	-	CATSESGGAYNEQFF	TGTGCCACCAGTGAGAGCGGGGGAGCCTACAATGAGCAGTTCTTC
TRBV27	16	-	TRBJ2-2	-	CASSFVGGRGTGELFF	TGTGCCAGCAGTTTCGTGGGGGGGCGCGGCACCGGGGAGCTGTTTTTT
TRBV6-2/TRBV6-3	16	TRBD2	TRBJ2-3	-	CASSPRTSGATDTQYF	TGTGCCAGCAGCCCCCGGACTAGTGGGGCCACAGATACGCAGTATTTT
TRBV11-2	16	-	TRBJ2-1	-	CASRAVGDSSYNEQFF	TGTGCCAGCAGGGCCGTAGGGGACTCGAGTTACAATGAGCAGTTCTTC
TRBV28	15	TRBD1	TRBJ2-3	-	CASSLRQGGTDTQYF	TGTGCCAGCAGTTTAAGACAGGGAGGCACAGATACGCAGTATTTT